This note documents a single TCR beta chain sequence. This specimen belongs to a study of blood T cell repertoires in COVID-19. About the research overall: PBMCs, B-cell-depleted T cells, or T cells provided the cDNA or gDNA that made up the material.

Trimming removed 3 bases at V and 0 bases at J, with 9 bases between. Germline CDR1 and CDR2: KGHSH and LQKENI. The CDR3 sequence is 15 residues long. Authors' processing steps: Using reference gene primer amplification, nucleated cell counts were estimated. The repertoire was sequenced with immunoSEQ multiplex PCR; TCRdb's copy has only in-frame clones and lacks some. V and J calls and clone size are as listed in that table; D and trimming were resolved from the DNA. Seen here are some 100,000 clones, around 80% observed once, and the top ten hold less than 7.5%. Sequenced material: peripheral blood. The source of this sequence is a man between 65 and 85 years old with acute or convalescent COVID-19. The chain has TRBV18 and TRBJ2-1, with no clear D. This CDR3 reads CASSPLTSSYNEQFF. CDR3 nucleotide sequence: TGTGCCAGCTCACCTCTCACCAGCTCCTACAATGAGCAGTTCTTC.